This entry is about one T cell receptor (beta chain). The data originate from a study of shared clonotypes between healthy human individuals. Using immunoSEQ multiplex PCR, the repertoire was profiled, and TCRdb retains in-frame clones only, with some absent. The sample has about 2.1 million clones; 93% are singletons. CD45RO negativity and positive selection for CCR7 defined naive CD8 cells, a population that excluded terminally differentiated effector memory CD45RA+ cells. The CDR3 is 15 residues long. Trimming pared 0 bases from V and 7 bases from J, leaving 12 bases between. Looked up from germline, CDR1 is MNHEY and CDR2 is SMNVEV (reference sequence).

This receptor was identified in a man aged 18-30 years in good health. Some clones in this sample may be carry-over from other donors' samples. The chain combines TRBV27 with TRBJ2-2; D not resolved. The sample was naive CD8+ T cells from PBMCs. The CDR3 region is CASSLSSGPGGELFF. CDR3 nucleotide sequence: TGTGCCAGCAGTTTATCGTCTGGACCGGGCGGGGAGCTGTTTTTT.